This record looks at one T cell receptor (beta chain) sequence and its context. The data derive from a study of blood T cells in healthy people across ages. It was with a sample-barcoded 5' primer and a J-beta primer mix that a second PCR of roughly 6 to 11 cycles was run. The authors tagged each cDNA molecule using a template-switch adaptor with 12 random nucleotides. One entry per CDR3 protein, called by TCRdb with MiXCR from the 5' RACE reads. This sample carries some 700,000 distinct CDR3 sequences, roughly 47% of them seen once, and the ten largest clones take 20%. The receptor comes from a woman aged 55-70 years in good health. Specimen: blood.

The CDR3 nucleotides are TGTGCCAGCAGCGCACAGCCTAGCGGGCATAGCACAGATACGCAGTATTTT. This gives the protein CASSAQPSGHSTDTQYF. This chain uses TRBV7-3 with TRBJ2-3; 8 nucleotides match TRBD2. V was clipped by 5 bases and J by 0 bases; unmatched bases: 10. From germline, CDR1 is SGHTA and CDR2 FQGTGA. CDR3 size: 17 residues.